This TCR beta chain is from a study of blood T cell repertoires in COVID-19. Study-level information: Sources were T cells, B-cell-depleted T cells, or PBMCs; the material itself was cDNA or gDNA.

The germline V gene encodes CDR1 LNHNV and CDR2 YYDKDF (reference sequence). J gave up 0 bases and V 3 bases, and 8 bases lay outside the gene matches. This CDR3 is built from 17 residues. This clone was picked up one time. The method was immunoSEQ multiplex PCR; TCRdb's version includes in-frame clones alone and lacks a portion of them. The table includes approximately 210,000 clones, around 80% detected once. This chain links TRBV15 with TRBJ2-4; 7 bases are shared with TRBD1. Sequencing was performed on peripheral blood. This TCR derives from a woman aged 40 to 49 with acute or convalescent COVID-19. The CDR3 here is CATSRALDRVAKNIQYF. The CDR3 DNA follows: TGTGCCACCAGCAGGGCCTTAGACAGGGTAGCCAAAAACATTCAGTACTTC.